This T cell receptor beta chain originates from a study of blood T cell repertoires in COVID-19 (dated by TCRdb to 2018 to 2021). Some background on the complete study: Collaborator samples came from the United States, Italy and Spain and covered acute and convalescent phases of COVID-19. The material from the prospective study consisted of cDNA or gDNA derived from T cells, B-cell-depleted T cells, or PBMCs. Deeply sampled blood TCRbeta repertoires from subjects exposed to, actively infected with, or recovered from COVID-19 were included in the dataset. A freely available public database, intended as a resource for researchers studying the immune response to SARS-CoV-2, is where the repertoires were released. The samples were drawn from the first 160 participants of the ongoing ImmuneRACE study and from 1,254 subjects provided by 6 global collaborators. Sample metadata almost always included a de-identified subject ID, COVID-19 status, age in years and sex. Where available, HLA class I and class II types were obtained from metadata supplied by the sample provider rather than from assay-based typing.

TCRbeta CDR3 regions were amplified from genomic DNA using the immunoSEQ Assay, a bias-controlled multiplex PCR. Turning to the authors' computational methods: Nucleated cell counts per sample were estimated from amplification of reference gene primers within the assay. To quantify the absolute abundance of each unique TCRbeta CDR3 rearrangement, sequence reads were collapsed and filtered. For each sample, productive Simpson clonality was calculated by taking the square root of Simpson's diversity index across productive rearrangements. Here the immuneACCESS table is served through TCRdb, limited to in-frame sequences with V and J called. Missing clones are a known gap in these copies; in checked studies unresolved V genes cover under half, and the rest lacks a known reason. V and J calls and clone size are as listed in that table; D and trimming were resolved from the DNA. In this sample the table shows 250,000 to 300,000 clones, 85% to 90% of which occur a single time. 15% to 18% of the sample is held by the ten biggest clonotypes.

Participants in the prospective study were enrolled through a virtual design, were aged 18 to 89 years, and lived in 20 to 30 United States geographic areas. In the prospective study, cohorts were assigned on the basis of participant-reported clinical history obtained from a screening survey and a study questionnaire. For ImmuneRACE Cohort 3, a participant was defined as recovered based on two consecutive negative NP/OP PCR tests, clearance by a healthcare professional, or resolution of symptoms. Mobile phlebotomists in the prospective study collected whole blood, serum and a nasopharyngeal or oropharyngeal swab from every participant. Additional blood draws and questionnaires over an approximately two-month period could optionally be provided by prospective study participants. Prospective study blood samples were shipped either frozen or at room temperature before DNA extraction. Results and caveats for the whole study, not just this receptor: Clinical and demographic metadata were provided uncurated, with the amount varying by source and participant.

Concerning this clone: Its antigen is still unknown. No base-level quality is on record; no much larger clone is a single base apart.

The CDR3 starts with the cysteine, ends with the phenylalanine, and has 18 residues. This entry keeps only the CDR3 DNA: 54 bases, framed from base 1. The germline V gene (reference sequence) sets CDR1 to WNHNN and CDR2 to SYGVQD. After removal of 0 bases from V and 4 bases from J, the junction retains 12 bases not matched to a gene. Recombination joined TRBV10-1 with TRBJ2-1, with TRBD1 matching 7 junction bases. The sequence came from a man between 18 and 29 years old who had recovered from COVID-19. What was sequenced was PBMCs or T cells enriched from blood (not recorded which). This receptor carries the CDR3 CASSESRQGFARYNEQFF. The DNA sequence reads TGCGCCAGCAGTGAGTCGAGACAGGGTTTCGCTCGGTACAATGAGCAGTTCTTC.